This TCR beta chain was found in a study of blood T cells in healthy people across ages. Broader study findings: Correlation between TCR beta diversity and naive T cell percentage was strong. Higher diversity and more naive CD4+ cells were features of long-lived donors, compared to aged donors.

Through a sample-barcoded 5' primer and a J-beta primer mix, a second PCR was run for roughly 7 to 11 cycles. TCRdb called the 5' RACE reads again in MiXCR, with one record for every CDR3 protein. In the table there are approximately 730,000 distinct CDR3 sequences, 35% to 45% of which are singletons. This clonotype has ten or more counts. Antigen: not known. CDR1 and CDR2 from the germline V gene are SEHNR and FQNEAQ (reference sequence). The CDR3 has 14 residues. Deletions cut 3 bases from V and 2 bases from J, with 9 bases between. Material: blood. V gene TRBV7-9 combines with J gene TRBJ2-3; D unclear. The receptor's source is a woman in her sixties or seventies in good health. Here the CDR3 DNA reads TGTGCCAGCAGCTTCGAAGGAAACACAGATACGCAGTATTTT. Encoded protein: CASSFEGNTDTQYF.